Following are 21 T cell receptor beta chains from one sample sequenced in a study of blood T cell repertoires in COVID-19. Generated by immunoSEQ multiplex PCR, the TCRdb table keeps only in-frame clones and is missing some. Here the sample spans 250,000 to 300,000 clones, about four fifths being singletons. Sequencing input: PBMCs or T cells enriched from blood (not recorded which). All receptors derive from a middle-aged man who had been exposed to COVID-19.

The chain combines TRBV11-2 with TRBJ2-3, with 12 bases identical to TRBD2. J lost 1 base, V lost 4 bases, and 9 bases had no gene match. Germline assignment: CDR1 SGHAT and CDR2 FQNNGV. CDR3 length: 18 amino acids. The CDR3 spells CASSWGLAGGPGTDTQYF. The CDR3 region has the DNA TGTGCCAGCAGCTGGGGGCTAGCGGGAGGGCCTGGCACAGATACGCAGTATTTT.

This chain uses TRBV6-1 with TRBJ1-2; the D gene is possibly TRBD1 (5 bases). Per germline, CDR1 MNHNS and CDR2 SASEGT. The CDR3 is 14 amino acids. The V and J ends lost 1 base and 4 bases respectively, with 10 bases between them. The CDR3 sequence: CASSEDMGGYGYTF. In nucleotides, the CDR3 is TGTGCCAGCAGTGAAGATATGGGGGGCTATGGCTACACCTTC.

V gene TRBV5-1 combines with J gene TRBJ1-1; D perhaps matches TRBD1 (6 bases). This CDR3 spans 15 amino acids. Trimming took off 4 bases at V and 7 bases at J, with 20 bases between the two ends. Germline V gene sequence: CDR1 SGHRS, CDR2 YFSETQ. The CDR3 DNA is TGCGCCAGCAGCGCCCGGACAGCGCAAAGGGGTGAAGCTTTCTTT. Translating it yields CASSARTAQRGEAFF. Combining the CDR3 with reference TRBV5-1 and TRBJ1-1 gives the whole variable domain KAGVTQTPRYLIKTRGQQVTLSCSPISGHRSVSWYQQTPGQGLQFLFEYFSETQRNKGNFPGRFSGRQFSNSRSEMNVSTLELGDSALYLCASSARTAQRGEAFFGQGTRLTVV.

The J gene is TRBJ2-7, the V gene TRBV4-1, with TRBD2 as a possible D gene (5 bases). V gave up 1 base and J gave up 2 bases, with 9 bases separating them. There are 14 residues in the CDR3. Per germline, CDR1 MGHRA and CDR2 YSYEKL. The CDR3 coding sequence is TGCGCCAGCAGCCAAGGGACTTCAACCTACGAGCAGTACTTC. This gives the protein CASSQGTSTYEQYF.

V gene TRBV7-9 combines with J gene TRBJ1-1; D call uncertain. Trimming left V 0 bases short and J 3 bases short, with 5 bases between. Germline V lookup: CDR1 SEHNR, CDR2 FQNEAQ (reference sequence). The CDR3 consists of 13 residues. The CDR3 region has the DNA TGTGCCAGCAGCTTAGCAGCACACACTGAAGCTTTCTTT. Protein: CASSLAAHTEAFF.

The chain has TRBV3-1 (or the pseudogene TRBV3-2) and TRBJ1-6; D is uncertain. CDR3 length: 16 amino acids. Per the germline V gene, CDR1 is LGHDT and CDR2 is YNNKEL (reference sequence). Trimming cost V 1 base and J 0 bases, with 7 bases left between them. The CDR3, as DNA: TGTGCCAGCAGCCAAGGAGGGAGCTCCTATAATTCACCCCTCCACTTT. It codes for CASSQGGSSYNSPLHF.

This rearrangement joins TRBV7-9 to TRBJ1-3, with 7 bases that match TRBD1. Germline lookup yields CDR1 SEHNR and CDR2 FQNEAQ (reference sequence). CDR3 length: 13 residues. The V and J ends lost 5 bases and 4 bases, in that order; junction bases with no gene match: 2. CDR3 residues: CASSGTAGNTIYF. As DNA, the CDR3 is TGTGCCAGCAGCGGGACAGCCGGAAACACCATATATTTT.

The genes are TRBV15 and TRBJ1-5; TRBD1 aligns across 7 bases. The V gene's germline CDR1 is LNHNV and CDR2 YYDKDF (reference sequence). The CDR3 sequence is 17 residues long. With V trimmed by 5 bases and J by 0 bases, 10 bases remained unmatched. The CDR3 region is CATSGWDSRYSNQPQHF. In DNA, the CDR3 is TGTGCCACCAGCGGATGGGACAGTCGTTATAGCAATCAGCCCCAGCATTTT.

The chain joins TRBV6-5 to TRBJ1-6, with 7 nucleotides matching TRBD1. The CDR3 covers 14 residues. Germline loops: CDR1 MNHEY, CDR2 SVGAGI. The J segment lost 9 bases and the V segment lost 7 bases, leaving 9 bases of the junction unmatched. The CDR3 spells CASNPTGVSSPLHF. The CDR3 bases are TGTGCCAGCAACCCCACAGGGGTGTCTTCACCCCTCCACTTT.

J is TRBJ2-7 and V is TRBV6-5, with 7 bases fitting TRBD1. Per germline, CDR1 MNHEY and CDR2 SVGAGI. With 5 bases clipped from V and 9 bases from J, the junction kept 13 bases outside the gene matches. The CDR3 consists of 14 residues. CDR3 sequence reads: CASSPNSYPGGQYF. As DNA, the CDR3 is TGTGCCAGCAGTCCAAACTCCTATCCAGGGGGGCAGTACTTC.

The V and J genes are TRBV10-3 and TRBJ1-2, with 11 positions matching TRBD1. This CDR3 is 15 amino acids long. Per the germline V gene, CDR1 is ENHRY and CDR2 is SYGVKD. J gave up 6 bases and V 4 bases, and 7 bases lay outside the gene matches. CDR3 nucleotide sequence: TGTGCCATCAGTGTGGGGGACAGGGGGGTAGATGGCTACACCTTC. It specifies CAISVGDRGVDGYTF.

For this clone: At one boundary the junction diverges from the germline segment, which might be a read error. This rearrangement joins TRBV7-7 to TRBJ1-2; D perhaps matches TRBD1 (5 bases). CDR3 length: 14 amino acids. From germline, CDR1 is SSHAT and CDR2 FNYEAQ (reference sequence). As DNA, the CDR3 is TGTGCTAGCAGTCCTTTGTCCGACAGTTATGGCTACACCTTC. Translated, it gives CASSPLSDSYGYTF. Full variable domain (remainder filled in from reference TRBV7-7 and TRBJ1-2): GAGVSQSPRYKVTKRGQDVTLRCDPISSHATLYWYQQALGQGPEFLTYFNYEAQPDKSGLPSDRFSAERPEGSISTLTIQRTEQRDSAMYRCASSPLSDSYGYTFGSGTRLTVV.

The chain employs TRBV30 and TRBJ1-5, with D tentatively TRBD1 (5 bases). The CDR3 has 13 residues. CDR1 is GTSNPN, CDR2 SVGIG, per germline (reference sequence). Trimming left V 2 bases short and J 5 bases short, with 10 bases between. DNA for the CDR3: TGTGCCTGGAGTCAAGGGGCTCATCAGCCCCAGCATTTT. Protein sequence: CAWSQGAHQPQHF.

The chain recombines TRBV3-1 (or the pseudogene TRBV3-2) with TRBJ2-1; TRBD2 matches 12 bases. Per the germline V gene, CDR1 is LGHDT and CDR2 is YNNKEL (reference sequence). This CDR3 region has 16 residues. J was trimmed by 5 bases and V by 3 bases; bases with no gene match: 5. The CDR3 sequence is CASSHSLAGGNNEQFF. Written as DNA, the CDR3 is TGTGCCAGCAGCCATTCACTAGCGGGAGGAAACAATGAGCAGTTCTTC.

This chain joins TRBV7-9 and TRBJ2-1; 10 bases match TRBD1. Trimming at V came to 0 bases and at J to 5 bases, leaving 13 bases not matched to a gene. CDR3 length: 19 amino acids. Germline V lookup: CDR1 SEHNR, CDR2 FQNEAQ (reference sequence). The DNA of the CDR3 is TGTGCCAGCAGCTTAGCGAGAGGAGGGGACAGGGGACACAACAATGAGCAGTTCTTC. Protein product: CASSLARGGDRGHNNEQFF.

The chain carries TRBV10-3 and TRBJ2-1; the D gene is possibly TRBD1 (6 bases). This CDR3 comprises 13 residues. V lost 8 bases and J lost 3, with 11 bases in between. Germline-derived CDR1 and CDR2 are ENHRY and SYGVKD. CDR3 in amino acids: CAIAGTLYNEQFF. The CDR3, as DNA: TGTGCCATCGCCGGGACACTCTACAATGAGCAGTTCTTC.

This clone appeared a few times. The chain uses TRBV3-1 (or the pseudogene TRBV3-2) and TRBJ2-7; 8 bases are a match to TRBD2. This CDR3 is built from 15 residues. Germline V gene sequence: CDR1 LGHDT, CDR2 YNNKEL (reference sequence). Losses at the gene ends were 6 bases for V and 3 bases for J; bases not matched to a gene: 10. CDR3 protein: CASSLGGELGYEQYF. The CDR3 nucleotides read TGTGCCAGCAGTCTCGGGGGGGAGCTCGGCTACGAGCAGTACTTC.

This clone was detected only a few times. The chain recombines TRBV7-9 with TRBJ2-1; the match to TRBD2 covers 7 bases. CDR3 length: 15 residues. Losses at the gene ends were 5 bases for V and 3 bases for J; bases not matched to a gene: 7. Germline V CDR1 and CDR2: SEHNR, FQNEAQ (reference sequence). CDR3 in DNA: TGTGCCAGCAGCCCCGGGACTACGTACTACAATGAGCAGTTCTTC. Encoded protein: CASSPGTTYYNEQFF. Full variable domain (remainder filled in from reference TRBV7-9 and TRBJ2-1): DTGVSQNPRHKITKRGQNVTFRCDPISEHNRLYWYRQTLGQGPEFLTYFQNEAQLEKSRLLSDRFSAERPKGSFSTLEIQRTEQGDSAMYLCASSPGTTYYNEQFFGPGTRLTVL.

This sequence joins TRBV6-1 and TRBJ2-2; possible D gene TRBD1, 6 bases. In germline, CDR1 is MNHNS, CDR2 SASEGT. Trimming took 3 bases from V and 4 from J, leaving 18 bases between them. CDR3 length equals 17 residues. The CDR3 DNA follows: TGTGCCAGCAGTGACCCTCGGCAGGGGTCGGGCACCGGGGAGCTGTTTTTT. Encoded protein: CASSDPRQGSGTGELFF.

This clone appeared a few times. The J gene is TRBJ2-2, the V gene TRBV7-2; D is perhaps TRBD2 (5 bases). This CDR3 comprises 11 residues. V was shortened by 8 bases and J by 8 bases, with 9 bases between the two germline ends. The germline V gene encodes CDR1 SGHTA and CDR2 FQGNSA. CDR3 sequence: CASRGIGELFF. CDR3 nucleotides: TGTGCCAGCCGGGGTATAGGGGAGCTGTTTTTT.

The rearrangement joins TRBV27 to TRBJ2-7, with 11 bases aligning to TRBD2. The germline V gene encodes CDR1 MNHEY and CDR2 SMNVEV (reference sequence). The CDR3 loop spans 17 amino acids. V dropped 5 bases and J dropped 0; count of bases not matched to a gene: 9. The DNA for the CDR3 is TGTGCCAGCAGTCCCGGACTAGCGGGCGAAAGCTCCTACGAGCAGTACTTC. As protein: CASSPGLAGESSYEQYF.